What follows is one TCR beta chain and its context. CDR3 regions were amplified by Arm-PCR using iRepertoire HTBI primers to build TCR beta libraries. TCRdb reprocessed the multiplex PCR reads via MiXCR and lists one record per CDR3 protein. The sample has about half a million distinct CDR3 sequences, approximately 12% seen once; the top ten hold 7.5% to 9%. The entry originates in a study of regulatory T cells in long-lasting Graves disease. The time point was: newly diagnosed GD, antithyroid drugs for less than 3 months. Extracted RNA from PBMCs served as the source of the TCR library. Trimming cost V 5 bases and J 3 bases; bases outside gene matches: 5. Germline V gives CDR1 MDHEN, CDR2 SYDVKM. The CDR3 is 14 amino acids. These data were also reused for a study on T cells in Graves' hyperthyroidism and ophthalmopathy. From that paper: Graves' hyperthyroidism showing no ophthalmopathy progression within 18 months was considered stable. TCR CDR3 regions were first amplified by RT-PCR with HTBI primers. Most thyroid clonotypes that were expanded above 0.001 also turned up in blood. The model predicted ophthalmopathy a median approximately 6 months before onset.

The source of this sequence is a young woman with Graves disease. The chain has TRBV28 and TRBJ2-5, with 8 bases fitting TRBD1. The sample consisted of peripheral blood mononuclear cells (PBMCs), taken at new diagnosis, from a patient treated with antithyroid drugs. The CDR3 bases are TGTGCCAGCAGTCAATACAGGGGGAAAGAGACCCAGTACTTC. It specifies CASSQYRGKETQYF. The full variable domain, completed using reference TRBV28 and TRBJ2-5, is DVKVTQSSRYLVKRTGEKVFLECVQDMDHENMFWYRQDPGLGLRLIYFSYDVKMKEKGDIPEGYSVSREKKERFSLILESASTNQTSMYLCASSQYRGKETQYFGPGTRLLVL.